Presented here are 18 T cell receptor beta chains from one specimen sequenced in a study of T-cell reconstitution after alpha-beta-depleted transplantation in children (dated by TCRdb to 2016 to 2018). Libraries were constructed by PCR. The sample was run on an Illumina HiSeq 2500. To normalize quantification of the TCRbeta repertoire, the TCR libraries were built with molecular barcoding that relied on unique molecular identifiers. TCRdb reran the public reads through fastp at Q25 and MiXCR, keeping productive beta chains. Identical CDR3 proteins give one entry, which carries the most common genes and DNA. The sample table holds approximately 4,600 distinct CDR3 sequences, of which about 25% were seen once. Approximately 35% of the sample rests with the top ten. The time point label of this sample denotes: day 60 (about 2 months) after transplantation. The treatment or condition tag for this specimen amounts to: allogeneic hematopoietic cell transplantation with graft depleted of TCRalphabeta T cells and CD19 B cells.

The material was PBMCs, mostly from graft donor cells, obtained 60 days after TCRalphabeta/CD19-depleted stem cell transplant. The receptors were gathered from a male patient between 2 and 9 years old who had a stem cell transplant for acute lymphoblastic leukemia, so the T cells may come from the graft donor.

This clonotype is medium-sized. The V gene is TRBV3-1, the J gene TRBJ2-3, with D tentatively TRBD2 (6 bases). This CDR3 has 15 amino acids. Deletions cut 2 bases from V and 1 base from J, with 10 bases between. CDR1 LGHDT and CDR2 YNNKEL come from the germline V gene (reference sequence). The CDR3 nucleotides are TGTGCCAGCAGCCAATGGGCTAGCGGCACAGATACGCAGTATTTT. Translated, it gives CASSQWASGTDTQYF.

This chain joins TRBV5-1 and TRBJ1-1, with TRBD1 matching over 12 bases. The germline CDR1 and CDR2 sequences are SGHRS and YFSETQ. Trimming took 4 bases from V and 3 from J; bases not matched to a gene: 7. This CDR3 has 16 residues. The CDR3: CASSLGTGGLYTEAFF. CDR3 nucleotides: TGCGCCAGCAGCCTCGGGACAGGGGGCCTATACACTGAAGCTTTCTTT.

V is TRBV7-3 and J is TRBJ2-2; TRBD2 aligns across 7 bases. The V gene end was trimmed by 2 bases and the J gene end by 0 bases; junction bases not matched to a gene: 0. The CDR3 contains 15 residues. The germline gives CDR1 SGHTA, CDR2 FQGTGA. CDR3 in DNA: TGTGCCAGCAGCTTACTAGCGGCGAACACCGGGGAGCTGTTTTTT. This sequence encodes CASSLLAANTGELFF. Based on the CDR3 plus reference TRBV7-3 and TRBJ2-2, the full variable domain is GAGVSQTPSNKVTEKGKYVELRCDPISGHTALYWYRQSLGQGPEFLIYFQGTGAADDSGLPNDRFFAVRPEGSVSTLKIQRTERGDSAVYLCASSLLAANTGELFFGEGSRLTVL.

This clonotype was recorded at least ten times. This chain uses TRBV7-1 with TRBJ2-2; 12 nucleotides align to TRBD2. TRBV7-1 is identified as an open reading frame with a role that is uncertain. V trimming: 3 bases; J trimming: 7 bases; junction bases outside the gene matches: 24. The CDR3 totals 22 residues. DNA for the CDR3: TGTGCCAGCAGCTCTCCCCGGAGTCGGACTAGCGGGATAATCGGCTTTGGCGGGGAGCTGTTTTTT. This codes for CASSSPRSRTSGIIGFGGELFF.

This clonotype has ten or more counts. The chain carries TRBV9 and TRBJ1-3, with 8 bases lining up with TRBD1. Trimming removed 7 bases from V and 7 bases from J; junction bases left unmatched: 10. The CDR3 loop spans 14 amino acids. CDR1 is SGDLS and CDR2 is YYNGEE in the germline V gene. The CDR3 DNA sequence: TGTGCCAGCCAGCAGGGGGCCGTTGGTAACACCATATATTTT. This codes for CASQQGAVGNTIYF.

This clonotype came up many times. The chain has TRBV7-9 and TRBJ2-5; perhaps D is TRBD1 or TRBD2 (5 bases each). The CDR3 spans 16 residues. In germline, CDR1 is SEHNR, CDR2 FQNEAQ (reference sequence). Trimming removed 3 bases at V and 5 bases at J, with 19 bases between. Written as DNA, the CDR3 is TGTGCCAGCAGCTTTTGGGGCTGGGGACGGGACGAGACCCAGTACTTC. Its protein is CASSFWGWGRDETQYF.

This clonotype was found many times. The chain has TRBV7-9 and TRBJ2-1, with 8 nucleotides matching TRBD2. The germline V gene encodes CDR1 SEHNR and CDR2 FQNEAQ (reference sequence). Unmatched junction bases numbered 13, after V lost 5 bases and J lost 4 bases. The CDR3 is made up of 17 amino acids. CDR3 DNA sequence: TGTGCCAGCAGCCTTAAGACGGGAGGGCCGAGATACAATGAGCAGTTCTTC. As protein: CASSLKTGGPRYNEQFF.

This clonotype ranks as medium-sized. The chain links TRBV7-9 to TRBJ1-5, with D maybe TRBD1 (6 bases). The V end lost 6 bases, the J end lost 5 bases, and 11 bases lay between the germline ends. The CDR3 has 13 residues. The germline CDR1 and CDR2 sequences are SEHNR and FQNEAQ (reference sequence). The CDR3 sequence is CASSPGQYQPQHF. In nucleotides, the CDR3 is TGTGCCAGCAGTCCCGGACAGTATCAGCCCCAGCATTTT.

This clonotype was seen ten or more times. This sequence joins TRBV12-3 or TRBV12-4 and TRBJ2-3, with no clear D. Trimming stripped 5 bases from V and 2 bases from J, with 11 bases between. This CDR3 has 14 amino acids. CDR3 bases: TGTGCCAGCAGTCGGACCGGTATCACAGATACGCAGTATTTT. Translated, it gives CASSRTGITDTQYF.

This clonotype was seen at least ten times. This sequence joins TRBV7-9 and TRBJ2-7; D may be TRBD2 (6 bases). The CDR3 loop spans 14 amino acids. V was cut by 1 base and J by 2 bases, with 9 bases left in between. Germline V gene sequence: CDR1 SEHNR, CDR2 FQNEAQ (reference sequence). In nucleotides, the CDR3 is TGTGCCAGCAGCTTAGGGGGGGTAACCTACGAGCAGTACTTC. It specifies CASSLGGVTYEQYF.

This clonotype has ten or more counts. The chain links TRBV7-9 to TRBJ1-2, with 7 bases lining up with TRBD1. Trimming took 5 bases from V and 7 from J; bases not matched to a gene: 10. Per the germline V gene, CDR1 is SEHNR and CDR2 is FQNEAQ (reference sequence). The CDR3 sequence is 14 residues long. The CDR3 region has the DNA TGTGCCAGCAGCCGGGACAGCCCTGGAGGTGGCTACACCTTC. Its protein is CASSRDSPGGGYTF. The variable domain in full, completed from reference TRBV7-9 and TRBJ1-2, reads DTGVSQNPRHKITKRGQNVTFRCDPISEHNRLYWYRQTLGQGPEFLTYFQNEAQLEKSRLLSDRFSAERPKGSFSTLEIQRTEQGDSAMYLCASSRDSPGGGYTFGSGTRLTVV.

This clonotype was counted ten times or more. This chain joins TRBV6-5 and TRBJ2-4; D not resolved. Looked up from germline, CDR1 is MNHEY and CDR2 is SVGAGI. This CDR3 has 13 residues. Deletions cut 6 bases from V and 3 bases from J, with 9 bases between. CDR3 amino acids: CASSNPGKNIQYF. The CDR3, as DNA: TGTGCCAGCAGCAACCCCGGCAAAAACATTCAGTACTTC.

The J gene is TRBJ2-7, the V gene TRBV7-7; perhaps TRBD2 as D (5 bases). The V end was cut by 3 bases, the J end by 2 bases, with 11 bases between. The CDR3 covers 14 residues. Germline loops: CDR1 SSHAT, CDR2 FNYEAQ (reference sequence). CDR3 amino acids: CASSLGDGAYEQYF. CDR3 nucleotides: TGTGCCAGCAGCTTGGGAGACGGAGCCTACGAGCAGTACTTC.

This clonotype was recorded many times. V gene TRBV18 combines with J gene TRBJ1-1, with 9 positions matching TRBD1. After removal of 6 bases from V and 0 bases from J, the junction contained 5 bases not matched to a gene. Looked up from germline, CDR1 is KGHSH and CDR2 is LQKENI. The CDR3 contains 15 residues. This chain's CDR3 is CASSQGQGMNTEAFF. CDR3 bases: TGTGCCAGCTCGCAGGGACAGGGCATGAACACTGAAGCTTTCTTT.

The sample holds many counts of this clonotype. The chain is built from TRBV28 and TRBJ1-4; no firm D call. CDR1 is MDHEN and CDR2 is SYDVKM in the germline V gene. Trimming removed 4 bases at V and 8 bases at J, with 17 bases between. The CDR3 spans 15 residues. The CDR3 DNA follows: TGTGCCAGCAGTTATCCGGCCCTAGGTAAAGAAAAACTGTTTTTT. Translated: CASSYPALGKEKLFF.

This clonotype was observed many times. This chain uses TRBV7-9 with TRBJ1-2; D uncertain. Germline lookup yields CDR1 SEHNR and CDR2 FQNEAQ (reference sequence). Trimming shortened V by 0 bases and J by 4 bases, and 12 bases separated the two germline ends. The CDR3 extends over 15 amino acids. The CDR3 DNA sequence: TGTGCCAGCAGCTTAGCATTCTCCCCGCTCTATGGCTACACCTTC. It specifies CASSLAFSPLYGYTF.

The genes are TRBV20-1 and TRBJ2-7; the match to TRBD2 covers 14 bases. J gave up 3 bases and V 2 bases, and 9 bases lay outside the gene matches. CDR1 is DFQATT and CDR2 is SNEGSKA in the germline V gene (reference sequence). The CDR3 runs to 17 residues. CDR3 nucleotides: TGCAGTGCTAGAAAAGGGACTAGCGGGAGTGGGGTCTACGAGCAGTACTTC. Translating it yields CSARKGTSGSGVYEQYF.

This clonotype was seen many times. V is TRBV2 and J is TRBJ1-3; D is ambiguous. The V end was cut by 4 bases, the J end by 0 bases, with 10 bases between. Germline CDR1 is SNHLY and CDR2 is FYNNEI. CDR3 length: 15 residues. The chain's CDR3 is CASSALRSSGNTIYF. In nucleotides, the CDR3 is TGTGCCAGCAGTGCGCTCAGGAGCTCTGGAAACACCATATATTTT.